This T cell receptor (beta chain) was identified during a study of CD8 T cells in ankylosing spondylitis. In regard to this clonotype: What it recognizes is unknown.

Whole-study findings and limits: Characteristic, it appeared, of ankylosing spondylitis blood was a TCR beta motif of roughly 8 highly homologous variants.

TCRdb reprocessed the 5' RACE reads via MiXCR and lists one record per CDR3 protein. The sample lists approximately 100,000 distinct CDR3 sequences; around 24% were seen once. Sequenced sample: synovial fluid, either unsorted or a sorted T cell fraction (not recorded which). The receptor was derived from a male donor with ankylosing spondylitis.

CDR3 nucleotides: TGCAGTGCCCAACGGGGGGCCAACACTGAAGCTTTCTTT. Protein: CSAQRGANTEAFF. The rearrangement joins TRBV20-1 to TRBJ1-1, with D perhaps TRBD1 (6 bases). Germline V gives CDR1 DFQATT, CDR2 SNEGSKA (reference sequence). The CDR3 consists of 13 residues. The V end lost 6 bases, the J end lost 2 bases, and 13 bases lay between the germline ends.